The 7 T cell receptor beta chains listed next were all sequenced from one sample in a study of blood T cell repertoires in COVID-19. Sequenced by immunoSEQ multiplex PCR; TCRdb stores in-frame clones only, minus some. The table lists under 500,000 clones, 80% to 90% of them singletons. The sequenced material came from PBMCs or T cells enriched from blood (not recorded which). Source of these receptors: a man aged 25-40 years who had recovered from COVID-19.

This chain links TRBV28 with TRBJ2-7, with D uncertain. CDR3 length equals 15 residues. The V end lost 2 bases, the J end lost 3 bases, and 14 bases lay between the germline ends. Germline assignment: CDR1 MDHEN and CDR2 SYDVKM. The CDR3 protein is CASSLPDLSIYEQYF. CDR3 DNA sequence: TGTGCCAGCAGTTTACCCGACTTGAGTATCTACGAGCAGTACTTC.

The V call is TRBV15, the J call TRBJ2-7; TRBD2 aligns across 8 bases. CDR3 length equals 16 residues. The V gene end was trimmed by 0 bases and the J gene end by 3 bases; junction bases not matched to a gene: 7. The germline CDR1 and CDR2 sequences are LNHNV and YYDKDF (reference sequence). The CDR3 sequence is CATSRDRGGPDYEQYF. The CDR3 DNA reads TGTGCCACCAGCAGAGATCGGGGGGGGCCTGACTACGAGCAGTACTTC.

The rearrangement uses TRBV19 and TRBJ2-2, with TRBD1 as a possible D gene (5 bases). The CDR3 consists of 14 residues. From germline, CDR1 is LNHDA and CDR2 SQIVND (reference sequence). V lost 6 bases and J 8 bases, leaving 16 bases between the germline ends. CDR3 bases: TGTGCCAGTAGCGCAGGGATATCGGAGGGGGAGCTGTTTTTT. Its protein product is CASSAGISEGELFF. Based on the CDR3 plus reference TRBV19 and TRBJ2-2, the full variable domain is DGGITQSPKYLFRKEGQNVTLSCEQNLNHDAMYWYRQDPGQGLRLIYYSQIVNDFQKGDIAEGYSVSREKKESFPLTVTSAQKNPTAFYLCASSAGISEGELFFGEGSRLTVL.

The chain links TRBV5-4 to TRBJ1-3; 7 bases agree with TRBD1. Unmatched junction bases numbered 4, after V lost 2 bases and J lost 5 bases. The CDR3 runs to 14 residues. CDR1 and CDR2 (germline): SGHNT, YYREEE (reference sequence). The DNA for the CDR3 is TGTGCCAGCAGCTTTGACAGGGAGAGAAACACCATATATTTT. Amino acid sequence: CASSFDRERNTIYF.

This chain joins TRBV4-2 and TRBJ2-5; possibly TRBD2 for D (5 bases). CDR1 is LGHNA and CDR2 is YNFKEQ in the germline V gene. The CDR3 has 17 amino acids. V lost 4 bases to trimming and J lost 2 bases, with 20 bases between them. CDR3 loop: CASSLEETTPRQETQYF. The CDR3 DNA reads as TGTGCCAGCAGCCTTGAGGAGACTACCCCACGTCAAGAGACCCAGTACTTC.

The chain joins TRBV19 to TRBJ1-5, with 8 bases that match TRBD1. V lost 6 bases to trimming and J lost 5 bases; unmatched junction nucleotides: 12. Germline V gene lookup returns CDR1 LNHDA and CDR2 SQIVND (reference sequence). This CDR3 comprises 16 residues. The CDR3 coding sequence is TGTGCCAGTAGACCACCCCCTCCAGGGGGCGATCAGCCCCAGCATTTT. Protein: CASRPPPPGGDQPQHF.

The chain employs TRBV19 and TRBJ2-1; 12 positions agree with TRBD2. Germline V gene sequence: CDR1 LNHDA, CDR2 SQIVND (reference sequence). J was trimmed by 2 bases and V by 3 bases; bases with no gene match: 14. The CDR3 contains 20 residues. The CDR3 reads CASSMPTVRTSGRPYNEQFF. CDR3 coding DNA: TGTGCCAGTAGTATGCCGACGGTGAGAACTAGCGGGAGGCCCTACAATGAGCAGTTCTTC.